This T cell receptor (beta chain) was observed in a study of cytomegalovirus exposure and HLA in healthy donors. The overall study: Ancestry clustering placed around 81% of roughly 400 genotyped donors in the Caucasian-associated cluster.

Findings and limits, study-wide: When analyzed later, a missense DCLRE1C variant was found to be linked to TCR beta V- and J-gene trimming. Among TCR beta chains, those listed as cytomegalovirus-associated numbered under 200. The authors considered a cluster of highly shared sequence variants likely to be a sequencing artifact.

As regards this clone: Its cognate antigen is unknown.

J lost 1 base, V lost 6 bases, and 7 bases had no gene match. From germline, CDR1 is SGHNT and CDR2 YENEEA. The CDR3 has 15 amino acids. PCR employed 60 Vbeta and 13 Jbeta primers. The protocol was immunoSEQ multiplex PCR, while the TCRdb copy is restricted to in-frame clones and leaves out a portion. The data hold hundreds of thousands of clones, with 78% observed a single time. Sequencing was performed on PBMCs. The V gene is TRBV11-3, the J gene TRBJ2-7, with 9 nucleotides matching TRBD2. The sequence was obtained from a boy aged 5-17 years in good health and CMV-seronegative. CDR3 nucleotides: TGTGCCAGCAGTACAGGTAGCGGGAGTTCCTACGAGCAGTACTTC. It yields the protein CASSTGSGSSYEQYF. The full variable domain, completed using reference TRBV11-3 and TRBJ2-7, is EAGVVQSPRYKIIEKKQPVAFWCNPISGHNTLYWYLQNLGQGPELLIRYENEEAVDDSQLPKDRFSAERLKGVDSTLKIQPAELGDSAVYLCASSTGSGSSYEQYFGPGTRLTVT.